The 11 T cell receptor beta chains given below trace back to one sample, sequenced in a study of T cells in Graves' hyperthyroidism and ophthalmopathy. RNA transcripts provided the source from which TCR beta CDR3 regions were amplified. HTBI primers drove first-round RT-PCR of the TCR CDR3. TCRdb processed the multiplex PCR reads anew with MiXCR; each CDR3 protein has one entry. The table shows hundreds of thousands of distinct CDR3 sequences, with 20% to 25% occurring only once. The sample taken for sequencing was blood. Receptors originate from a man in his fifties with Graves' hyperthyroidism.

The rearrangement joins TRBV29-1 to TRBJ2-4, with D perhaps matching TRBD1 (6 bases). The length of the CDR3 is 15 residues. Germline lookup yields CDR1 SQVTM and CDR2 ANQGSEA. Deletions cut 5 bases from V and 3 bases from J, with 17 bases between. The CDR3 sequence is CSVRGTKDSKNIQYF. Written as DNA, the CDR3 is TGCAGCGTTCGTGGGACAAAGGACAGCAAAAACATTCAGTACTTC.

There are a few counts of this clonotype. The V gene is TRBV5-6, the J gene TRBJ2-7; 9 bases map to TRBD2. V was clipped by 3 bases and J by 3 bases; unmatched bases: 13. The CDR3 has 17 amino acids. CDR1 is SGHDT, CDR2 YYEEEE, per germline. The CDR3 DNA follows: TGTGCCAGCAGCTGGAGGTTTGGCGGGAGGGCCGACTACGAGCAGTACTTC. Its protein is CASSWRFGGRADYEQYF. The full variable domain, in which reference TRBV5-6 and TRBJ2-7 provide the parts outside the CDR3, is DAGVTQSPTHLIKTRGQQVTLRCSPKSGHDTVSWYQQALGQGPQFIFQYYEEEERQRGNFPDRFSGHQFPNYSSELNVNALLLGDSALYLCASSWRFGGRADYEQYFGPGTRLTVT.

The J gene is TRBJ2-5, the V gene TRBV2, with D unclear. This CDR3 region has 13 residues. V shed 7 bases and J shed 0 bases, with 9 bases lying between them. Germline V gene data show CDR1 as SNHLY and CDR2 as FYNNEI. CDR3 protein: CASTVDNQETQYF. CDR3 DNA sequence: TGTGCCAGCACCGTCGACAACCAAGAGACCCAGTACTTC.

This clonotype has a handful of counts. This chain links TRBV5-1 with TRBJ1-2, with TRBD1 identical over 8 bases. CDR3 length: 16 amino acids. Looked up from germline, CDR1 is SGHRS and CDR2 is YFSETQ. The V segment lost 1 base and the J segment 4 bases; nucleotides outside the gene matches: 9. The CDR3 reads CASSLHGQGEGYGYTF. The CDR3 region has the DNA TGCGCCAGCAGCTTGCACGGACAGGGAGAGGGCTATGGCTACACCTTC.

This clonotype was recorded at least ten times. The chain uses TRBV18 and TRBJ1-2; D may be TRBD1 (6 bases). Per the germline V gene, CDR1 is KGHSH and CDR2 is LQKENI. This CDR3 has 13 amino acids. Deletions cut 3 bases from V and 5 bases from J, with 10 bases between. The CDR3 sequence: CASSPDRQYGYTF. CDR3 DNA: TGTGCCAGCTCACCCGACAGGCAGTATGGCTACACCTTC.

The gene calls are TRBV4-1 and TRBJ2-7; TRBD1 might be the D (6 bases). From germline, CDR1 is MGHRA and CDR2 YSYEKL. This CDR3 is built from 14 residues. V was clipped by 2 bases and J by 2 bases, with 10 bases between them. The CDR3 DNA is TGCGCCAGCAGCCAAACAGGGACCACCTACGAGCAGTACTTC. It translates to CASSQTGTTYEQYF.

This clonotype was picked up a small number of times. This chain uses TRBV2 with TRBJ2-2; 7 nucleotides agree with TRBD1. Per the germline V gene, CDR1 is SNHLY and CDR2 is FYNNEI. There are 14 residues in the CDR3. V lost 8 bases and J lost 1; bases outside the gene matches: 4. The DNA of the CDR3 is TGTGCCAGCGGGGGACAGATGAACACCGGGGAGCTGTTTTTT. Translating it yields CASGGQMNTGELFF. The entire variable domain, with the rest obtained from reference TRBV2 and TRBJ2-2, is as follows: EPEVTQTPSHQVTQMGQEVILRCVPISNHLYFYWYRQILGQKVEFLVSFYNNEISEKSEIFDDQFSVERPDGSNFTLKIRSTKLEDSAMYFCASGGQMNTGELFFGEGSRLTVL.

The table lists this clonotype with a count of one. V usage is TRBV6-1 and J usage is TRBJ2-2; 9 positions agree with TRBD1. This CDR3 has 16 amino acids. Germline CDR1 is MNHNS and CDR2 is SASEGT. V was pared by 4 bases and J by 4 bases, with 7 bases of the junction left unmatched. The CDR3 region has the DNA TGTGCCAGCAGTGCGTCCGGGACAGGGACCACCGGGGAGCTGTTTTTT. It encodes CASSASGTGTTGELFF.

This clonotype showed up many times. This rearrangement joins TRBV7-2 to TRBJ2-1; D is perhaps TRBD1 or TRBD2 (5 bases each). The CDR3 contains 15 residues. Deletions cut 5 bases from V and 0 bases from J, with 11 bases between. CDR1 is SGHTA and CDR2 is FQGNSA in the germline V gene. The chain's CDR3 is CASSPGTTSYNEQFF. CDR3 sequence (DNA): TGTGCCAGCAGCCCCGGGACGACCTCCTACAATGAGCAGTTCTTC.

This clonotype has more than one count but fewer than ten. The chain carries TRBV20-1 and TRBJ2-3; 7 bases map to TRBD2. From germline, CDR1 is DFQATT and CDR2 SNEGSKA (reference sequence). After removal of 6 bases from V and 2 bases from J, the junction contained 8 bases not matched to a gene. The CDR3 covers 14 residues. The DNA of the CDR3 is TGCAGTGCCGGTGAGAAGCGGGACACAGATACGCAGTATTTT. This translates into CSAGEKRDTDTQYF.

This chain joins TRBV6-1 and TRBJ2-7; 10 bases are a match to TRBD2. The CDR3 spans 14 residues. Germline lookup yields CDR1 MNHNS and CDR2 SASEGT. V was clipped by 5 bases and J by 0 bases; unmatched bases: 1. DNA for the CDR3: TGTGCCAGCAGTACTAGCGGGGACTCCTACGAGCAGTACTTC. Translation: CASSTSGDSYEQYF.